These 25 T cell receptor beta chains came from one sample sequenced in a study of control samples from healthy donors and cancer patients. Assay: immunoSEQ multiplex PCR; the TCRdb copy retains only in-frame clones and omits some. This table holds about 190,000 clones, around 93% found once. Material for sequencing was blood. All receptors come from a man younger than 40 in good health.

The CDR3 region is CASTPRKGLNTEAFF. The CDR3 bases are TGTGCCAGCACTCCACGTAAGGGCTTGAACACTGAAGCTTTCTTT. The V gene is TRBV6-6, the J gene TRBJ1-1, with no clear D. The CDR3 runs 15 residues. Germline V gives CDR1 MNHNY, CDR2 SVGAGI (reference sequence). V shed 7 bases and J shed 0 bases, with 15 bases lying between them.

This chain uses TRBV7-2 with TRBJ2-7; tentative D call: TRBD1 (6 bases). The germline V and J ends were trimmed by 5 bases and 4 bases, with 15 bases remaining between them. CDR1 SGHTA and CDR2 FQGNSA come from the germline V gene. CDR3 length equals 14 residues. The CDR3 region has the DNA TGTGCCAGCAGCCCCCTAGCAGGGGCGTACGAGCAGTACTTC. Translation: CASSPLAGAYEQYF.

This clone has just a few counts. The CDR3 DNA is TGTGCCAGCAGTCCGGGGTACTCCTACAATGAGCAGTTCTTC. It yields the protein CASSPGYSYNEQFF. This chain links TRBV4-2 with TRBJ2-1; tentative D call: TRBD2 (5 bases). Germline assignment: CDR1 LGHNA and CDR2 YNFKEQ. The CDR3 is 14 amino acids. V lost 6 bases to trimming and J lost 0 bases, with 9 bases between them.

V usage is TRBV6-4 and J usage is TRBJ2-3, with D hard to call. Trimming stripped 0 bases from V and 2 bases from J, with 9 bases between. The CDR3 is made up of 15 amino acids. Germline V gives CDR1 MRHNA, CDR2 SNTAGT. Here the CDR3 DNA reads TGTGCCAGCAGTGACTCAACGGGTTTCACAGATACGCAGTATTTT. Translation gives CASSDSTGFTDTQYF.

This rearrangement joins TRBV5-6 to TRBJ1-4; D remains unclear. V lost 4 bases and J lost 8, with 18 bases in between. CDR3 size: 15 residues. CDR1 is SGHDT and CDR2 is YYEEEE in the germline V gene. The CDR3, as DNA: TGTGCCAGCAGCAGGAGGTTGGGAGTAGGCGAAAAACTGTTTTTT. Translation gives CASSRRLGVGEKLFF.

The CDR3 sequence is CASSQTSGGAFRNAKNIQYF. The DNA for the CDR3 is TGTGCCAGCAGCCAGACTAGCGGGGGGGCCTTTAGGAATGCCAAAAACATTCAGTACTTC. This chain joins TRBV3-1 (or the pseudogene TRBV3-2) and TRBJ2-4, with 14 bases aligning to TRBD2. CDR1 is LGHDT, CDR2 YNNKEL, per germline (reference sequence). J was trimmed by 1 base and V by 3 bases; bases with no gene match: 11. There are 20 residues in the CDR3.

This chain uses TRBV9 with TRBJ1-2; perhaps TRBD1 as D (6 bases). CDR1 is SGDLS, CDR2 YYNGEE, per germline. The CDR3 runs to 15 residues. The V gene lost 3 bases and the J gene lost 7 bases, with 19 bases spanning the gap. CDR3 sequence reads: CASSASGQGIAGYTF. DNA of the CDR3: TGTGCCAGCAGCGCCTCAGGGCAGGGGATTGCTGGCTACACCTTC.

This clone was recorded a few times. The rearrangement joins TRBV19 to TRBJ1-5, with TRBD1 matching 7 bases. V was clipped by 4 bases and J by 6 bases; unmatched bases: 12. Germline CDR1 LNHDA, CDR2 SQIVND (reference sequence). The CDR3 totals 16 residues. Here the CDR3 reads CASSTRTGGAGQPQHF. As DNA, the CDR3 is TGTGCCAGTAGTACCCGGACAGGAGGAGCAGGTCAGCCCCAGCATTTT.

The chain employs TRBV7-3 and TRBJ1-1; D gene uncertain. Germline V gene lookup returns CDR1 SGHTA and CDR2 FQGTGA. The CDR3 is 13 amino acids. With 5 bases removed from V and 3 bases from J, the gap between germline ends came to 10 bases. The CDR3 reads CASSAQRDTEAFF. The CDR3 nucleotides are TGTGCCAGCAGCGCACAGAGGGACACTGAAGCTTTCTTT.

The chain recombines TRBV7-9 with TRBJ2-1; D ambiguous. CDR1 is SEHNR and CDR2 is FQNEAQ in the germline V gene (reference sequence). The V end lost 2 bases, the J end lost 1 base, and 12 bases lay between the germline ends. The CDR3 runs 16 residues. The CDR3 sequence: CASSLMMSDSYNEQFF. As DNA, the CDR3 is TGTGCCAGCAGCTTAATGATGAGCGATTCCTACAATGAGCAGTTCTTC.

The chain couples TRBV10-2 to TRBJ2-6; D remains ambiguous. Germline values: CDR1 WSHSY, CDR2 SAAADI. The CDR3 loop spans 14 amino acids. Trimming removed 10 bases at V and 0 bases at J, with 10 bases between. The CDR3 loop is CATRPNSGANVLTF. CDR3 nucleotides: TGCGCCACCAGGCCCAACTCTGGGGCCAACGTCCTGACTTTC.

The chain couples TRBV7-9 to TRBJ1-1, with 9 bases fitting TRBD1. Germline-derived CDR1 and CDR2 are SEHNR and FQNEAQ (reference sequence). V trimming: 1 base; J trimming: 4 bases; junction bases outside the gene matches: 4. The CDR3 runs to 15 residues. CDR3 protein: CASSLGDRAATEAFF. CDR3 nucleotides: TGTGCCAGCAGCTTAGGGGACAGGGCGGCCACTGAAGCTTTCTTT. Based on the CDR3 plus reference TRBV7-9 and TRBJ1-1, the full variable domain is DTGVSQNPRHKITKRGQNVTFRCDPISEHNRLYWYRQTLGQGPEFLTYFQNEAQLEKSRLLSDRFSAERPKGSFSTLEIQRTEQGDSAMYLCASSLGDRAATEAFFGQGTRLTVV.

The chain combines TRBV27 with TRBJ1-1; the D gene is possibly TRBD1 (5 bases). V dropped 7 bases and J dropped 10 bases, with 22 bases sitting between them. The CDR3 runs to 14 residues. CDR1 MNHEY and CDR2 SMNVEV come from the germline V gene (reference sequence). CDR3 DNA sequence: TGTGCCAGCATTATCGGTGGGACCAAAAGGGGAGCTTTCTTT. Encoded protein: CASIIGGTKRGAFF.

The count of this clone is one. The rearrangement uses TRBV30 and TRBJ1-1; D call uncertain. CDR3 length equals 15 residues. CDR1 GTSNPN and CDR2 SVGIG come from the germline V gene (reference sequence). The ends were cut back, 5 bases at V and 0 bases at J, with 16 bases in the middle. In nucleotides, the CDR3 is TGTGCCTGGCCCCCAGGTGGCAACCTGAACACTGAAGCTTTCTTT. Translated, it gives CAWPPGGNLNTEAFF.

This chain links TRBV2 with TRBJ2-7; D gene unclear. The germline V gene encodes CDR1 SNHLY and CDR2 FYNNEI. The V end was cut by 3 bases, the J end by 0 bases, with 6 bases between. This CDR3 has 13 residues. CDR3 coding DNA: TGTGCCAGCAGTGACCTGGGCTCCTACGAGCAGTACTTC. This sequence encodes CASSDLGSYEQYF.

This clone was found once. This chain joins TRBV6-4 and TRBJ2-1; 9 bases map to TRBD1. V shed 2 bases, J shed 1 base, and the junction held 0 bases outside the gene matches. Germline V gene data show CDR1 as MRHNA and CDR2 as SNTAGT. The CDR3 runs to 15 residues. As DNA, the CDR3 is TGTGCCAGCAGTGACGGGACAGGGTCCTACAATGAGCAGTTCTTC. This gives the protein CASSDGTGSYNEQFF.

The V and J genes are TRBV11-2 and TRBJ1-3; a possible D gene is TRBD1 (5 bases). The V end was cut by 4 bases, the J end by 3 bases, with 16 bases between. The CDR3 contains 16 residues. CDR1 is SGHAT and CDR2 is FQNNGV in the germline V gene. This chain's CDR3 is CASSSLRGKVGNTIYF. The CDR3, as DNA: TGTGCCAGCAGCTCCCTGCGGGGGAAGGTTGGAAACACCATATATTTT.

This clone was seen a single time. V and J are TRBV30 and TRBJ2-2; 11 nucleotides agree with TRBD1. V gave up 5 bases and J gave up 6 bases; unmatched junction bases: 2. This CDR3 has 13 residues. Germline lookup yields CDR1 GTSNPN and CDR2 SVGIG (reference sequence). The CDR3 sequence is CAWSGQGAGELFF. CDR3 nucleotides: TGTGCCTGGTCGGGACAGGGGGCCGGGGAGCTGTTTTTT.

This clone appeared once. J is TRBJ1-1 and V is TRBV5-6; D is possibly TRBD1 (6 bases). V lost 3 bases and J 5 bases, leaving 20 bases between the germline ends. This CDR3 is built from 16 residues. CDR1 and CDR2 from the germline V gene are SGHDT and YYEEEE. This chain's CDR3 is CASSWRARGARTEAFF. CDR3 sequence (DNA): TGTGCCAGCAGCTGGAGGGCTCGGGGGGCGAGAACTGAAGCTTTCTTT.

As to this clone: A junction boundary mismatches the germline segment, possibly from a read error. This sequence joins TRBV5-1 and TRBJ1-1; TRBD1 matches 9 bases. The CDR3 extends over 12 amino acids. The germline gives CDR1 SGHRS, CDR2 YFSETQ. The chain's CDR3 is CASRSGTGIWIF. As DNA, the CDR3 is TGCGCCAGCAGGTCCGGGACAGGGATATGGATCTTT.

The chain is built from TRBV2 and TRBJ2-2, with 8 bases matching TRBD2. The J segment lost 2 bases and the V segment lost 6 bases, leaving 2 bases of the junction unmatched. Germline values: CDR1 SNHLY, CDR2 FYNNEI. CDR3 length equals 14 residues. CDR3 nucleotides: TGTGCCAGCAGGCGGGGGGCAAACACCGGGGAGCTGTTTTTT. It yields the protein CASRRGANTGELFF.

The chain recombines TRBV4-1 with TRBJ2-2; D may match TRBD1 or TRBD2 (6 bases each). The V end was cut by 4 bases, the J end by 0 bases, with 15 bases between. The CDR3 sequence is 17 residues long. In germline, CDR1 is MGHRA, CDR2 YSYEKL. CDR3 DNA: TGCGCCAGCAGCCTCACCAGGGGCGGGGCGAACACCGGGGAGCTGTTTTTT. Translation gives CASSLTRGGANTGELFF.

The V and J genes are TRBV4-2 and TRBJ1-2; 10 nucleotides match TRBD1. Germline V lookup: CDR1 LGHNA, CDR2 YNFKEQ. The length of the CDR3 is 15 residues. The ends lost 4 bases at V and 5 bases at J; junction bases unmatched: 7. CDR3 residues: CASSPGTGDDYGYTF. The CDR3 nucleotides read TGTGCCAGCAGCCCCGGGACAGGGGATGATTATGGCTACACCTTC.

The chain uses TRBV9 and TRBJ2-3, with 11 bases identical to TRBD2. Germline V gene lookup returns CDR1 SGDLS and CDR2 YYNGEE. J was trimmed by 0 bases and V by 0 bases; bases with no gene match: 3. The CDR3 covers 17 residues. The CDR3 here is CASSVGLAGGSTDTQYF. In nucleotides, the CDR3 is TGTGCCAGCAGCGTAGGCCTAGCGGGGGGAAGCACAGATACGCAGTATTTT.

In its sample, this clone was seen once. The chain joins TRBV12-3 or TRBV12-4 to TRBJ1-6; D is ambiguous. Between the trimmed V and J ends, which lost 5 bases and 7 bases, there was a span of 9 bases. The length of the CDR3 is 13 residues. CDR3 region: CASSPSANSPLHF. In nucleotides, the CDR3 is TGTGCCAGCAGTCCCTCGGCGAATTCACCCCTCCACTTT.